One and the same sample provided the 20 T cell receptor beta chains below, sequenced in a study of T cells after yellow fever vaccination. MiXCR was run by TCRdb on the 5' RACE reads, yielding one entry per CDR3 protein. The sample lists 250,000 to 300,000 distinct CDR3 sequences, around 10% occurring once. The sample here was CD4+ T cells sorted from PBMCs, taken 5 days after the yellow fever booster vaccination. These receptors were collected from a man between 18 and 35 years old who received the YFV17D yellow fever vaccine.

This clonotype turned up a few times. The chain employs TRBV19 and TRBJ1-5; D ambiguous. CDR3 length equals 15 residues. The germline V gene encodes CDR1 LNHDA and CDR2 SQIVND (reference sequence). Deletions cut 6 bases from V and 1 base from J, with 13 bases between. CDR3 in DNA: TGTGCCAGTAGACCACCTATTGCGAGCAATCAGCCCCAGCATTTT. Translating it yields CASRPPIASNQPQHF.

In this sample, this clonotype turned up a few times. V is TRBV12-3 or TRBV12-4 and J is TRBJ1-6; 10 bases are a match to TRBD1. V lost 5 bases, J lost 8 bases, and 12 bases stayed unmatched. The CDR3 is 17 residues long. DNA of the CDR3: TGTGCCAGCAGTCCCCGGGGGGGGGACAGGGGCTATTCACCCCTCCACTTT. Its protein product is CASSPRGGDRGYSPLHF.

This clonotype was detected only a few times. CDR3 in DNA: TGTGCCATCAGTGAGTCGCTGAACACTGAAGCTTTCTTT. It translates to CAISESLNTEAFF. This chain joins TRBV10-3 and TRBJ1-1; D is undetermined. Per germline, CDR1 ENHRY and CDR2 SYGVKD. V gave up 0 bases and J gave up 0 bases, with 2 bases separating them. The CDR3 extends over 13 amino acids.

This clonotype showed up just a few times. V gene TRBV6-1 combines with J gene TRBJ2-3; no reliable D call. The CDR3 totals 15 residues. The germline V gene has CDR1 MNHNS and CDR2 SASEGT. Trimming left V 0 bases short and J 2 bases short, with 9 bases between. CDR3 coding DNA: TGTGCCAGCAGTGAAGCGCTGGGGTTCACAGATACGCAGTATTTT. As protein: CASSEALGFTDTQYF.

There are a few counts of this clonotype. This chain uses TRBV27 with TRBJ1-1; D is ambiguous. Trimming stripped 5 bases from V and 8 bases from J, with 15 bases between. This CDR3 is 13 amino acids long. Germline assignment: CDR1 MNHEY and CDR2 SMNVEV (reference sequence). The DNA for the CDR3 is TGTGCCAGCAGTGCCCGTGGGCGTGGAGAAGCTTTCTTT. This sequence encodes CASSARGRGEAFF.

CDR3 nucleotides: TGTGCCAGCTCACCCGGGTTTATGGATCAGCCCCAGCATTTT. Its translation: CASSPGFMDQPQHF. The chain recombines TRBV18 with TRBJ1-5; D remains unclear. CDR1 and CDR2 from the germline V gene are KGHSH and LQKENI. CDR3 length: 14 amino acids. Trimming removed 3 bases at V and 5 bases at J, with 11 bases between.

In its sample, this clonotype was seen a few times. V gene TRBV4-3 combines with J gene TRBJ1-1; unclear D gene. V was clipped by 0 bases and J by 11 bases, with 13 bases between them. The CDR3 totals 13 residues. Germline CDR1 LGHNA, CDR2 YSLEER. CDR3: CASSQDMGFSAFF. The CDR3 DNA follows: TGCGCCAGCAGCCAAGATATGGGTTTTTCGGCTTTCTTT.

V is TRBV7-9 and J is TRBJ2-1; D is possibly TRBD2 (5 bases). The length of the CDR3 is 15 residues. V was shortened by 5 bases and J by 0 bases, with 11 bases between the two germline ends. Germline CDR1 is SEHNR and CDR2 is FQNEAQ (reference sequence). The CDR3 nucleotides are TGTGCCAGCAGCCCCCGGGGAAGCTCCTACAATGAGCAGTTCTTC. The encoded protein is CASSPRGSSYNEQFF.

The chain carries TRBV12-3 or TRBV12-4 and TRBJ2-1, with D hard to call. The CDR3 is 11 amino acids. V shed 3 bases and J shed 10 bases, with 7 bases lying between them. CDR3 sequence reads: CASSFLKEQFF. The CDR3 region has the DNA TGTGCCAGCAGTTTTTTGAAGGAGCAGTTCTTC.

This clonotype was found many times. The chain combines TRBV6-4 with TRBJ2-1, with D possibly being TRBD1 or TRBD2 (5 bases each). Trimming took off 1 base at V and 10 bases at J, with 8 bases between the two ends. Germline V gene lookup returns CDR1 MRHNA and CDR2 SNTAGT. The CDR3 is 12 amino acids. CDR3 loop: CASSDWGGEQFF. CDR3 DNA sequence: TGTGCCAGCAGTGACTGGGGCGGGGAGCAGTTCTTC.

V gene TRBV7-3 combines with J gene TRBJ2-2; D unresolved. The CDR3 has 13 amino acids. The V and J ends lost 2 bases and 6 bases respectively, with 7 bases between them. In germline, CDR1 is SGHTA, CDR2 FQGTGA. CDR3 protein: CASSLQPAGELFF. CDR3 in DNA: TGTGCCAGCAGCTTACAGCCGGCCGGGGAGCTGTTTTTT. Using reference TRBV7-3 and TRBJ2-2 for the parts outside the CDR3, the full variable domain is GAGVSQTPSNKVTEKGKYVELRCDPISGHTALYWYRQSLGQGPEFLIYFQGTGAADDSGLPNDRFFAVRPEGSVSTLKIQRTERGDSAVYLCASSLQPAGELFFGEGSRLTVL.

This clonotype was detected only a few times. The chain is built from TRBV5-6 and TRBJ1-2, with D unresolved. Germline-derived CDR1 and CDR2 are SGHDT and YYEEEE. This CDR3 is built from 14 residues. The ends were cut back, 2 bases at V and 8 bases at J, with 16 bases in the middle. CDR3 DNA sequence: TGTGCCAGCAGCTTAATGGCCTCCAGGAGAGGCTACACCTTC. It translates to CASSLMASRRGYTF.

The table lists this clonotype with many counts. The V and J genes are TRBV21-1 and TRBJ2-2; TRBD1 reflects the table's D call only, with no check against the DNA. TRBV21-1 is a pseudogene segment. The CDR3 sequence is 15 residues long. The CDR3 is CASRDRGCPTGELFF. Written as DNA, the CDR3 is TGTGCCAGCCGGGACAGGGGGTGCCCCACCGGGGAGCTGTTTTTT.

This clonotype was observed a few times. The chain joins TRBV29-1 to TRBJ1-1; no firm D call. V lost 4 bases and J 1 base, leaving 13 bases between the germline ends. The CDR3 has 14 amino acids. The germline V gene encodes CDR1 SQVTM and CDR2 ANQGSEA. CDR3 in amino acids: CSVGGQTGNTEAFF. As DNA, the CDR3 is TGCAGCGTTGGAGGGCAGACCGGGAACACTGAAGCTTTCTTT.

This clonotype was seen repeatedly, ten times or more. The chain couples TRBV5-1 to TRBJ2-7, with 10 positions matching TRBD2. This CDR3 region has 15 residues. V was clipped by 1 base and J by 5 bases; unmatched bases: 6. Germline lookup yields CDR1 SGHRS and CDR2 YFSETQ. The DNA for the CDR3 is TGCGCCAGCAGCTTGCAAGTAGCGGGGGGCGACGAGCAGTACTTC. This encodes CASSLQVAGGDEQYF.

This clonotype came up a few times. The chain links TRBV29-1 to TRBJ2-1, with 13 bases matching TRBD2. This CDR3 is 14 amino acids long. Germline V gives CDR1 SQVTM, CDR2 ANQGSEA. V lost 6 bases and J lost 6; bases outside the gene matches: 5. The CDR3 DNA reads TGCAGCGTCGGGGGACTAGCGGGGATCAATGAGCAGTTCTTC. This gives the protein CSVGGLAGINEQFF.

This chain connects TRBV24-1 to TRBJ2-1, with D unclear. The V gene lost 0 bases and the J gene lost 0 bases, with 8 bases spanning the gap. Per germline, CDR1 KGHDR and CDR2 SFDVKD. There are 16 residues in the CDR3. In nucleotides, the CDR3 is TGTGCCACCAGTGATTTGACTCCTGGCTCCTACAATGAGCAGTTCTTC. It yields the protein CATSDLTPGSYNEQFF.

CDR3 protein: CSVRTGGTGTGELFF. The CDR3 coding sequence is TGCAGTGTTCGAACCGGCGGGACAGGGACCGGGGAGCTGTTTTTT. This chain links TRBV20-1 with TRBJ2-2, with 9 positions matching TRBD1. Looked up from germline, CDR1 is DFQATT and CDR2 is SNEGSKA (reference sequence). The CDR3 runs to 15 residues. The trim removed 7 bases at V and 5 bases at J, leaving 11 bases unmatched.

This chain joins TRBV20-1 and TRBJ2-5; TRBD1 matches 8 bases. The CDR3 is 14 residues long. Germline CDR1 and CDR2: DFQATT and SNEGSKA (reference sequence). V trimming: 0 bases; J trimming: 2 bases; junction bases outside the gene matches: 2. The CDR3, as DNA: TGCAGTGCTAGAGATCGGACAGGGCAAGAGACCCAGTACTTC. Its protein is CSARDRTGQETQYF.

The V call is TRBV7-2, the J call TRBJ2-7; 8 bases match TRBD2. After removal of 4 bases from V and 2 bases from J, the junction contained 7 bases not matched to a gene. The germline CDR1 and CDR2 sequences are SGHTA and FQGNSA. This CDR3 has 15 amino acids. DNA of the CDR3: TGTGCCAGCAGCTACGCGGGGGGCCAAGCCTACGAGCAGTACTTC. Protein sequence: CASSYAGGQAYEQYF.